This entry features one T cell receptor (beta chain) sequence. Its matching antigen is unknown. The source of the sample is a study of T cell responses to AZD1222 COVID-19 vaccine. Study results and caveats: White British people made up most donors, females outnumbered males, and clonal diversity was possibly underestimated. The study reported that nearly half of spike-specific TCRs target unmutated variant regions.

Profiled with immunoSEQ multiplex PCR; TCRdb holds only in-frame clones, not every one. The table shows roughly 80,000 clones, with roughly 85% occurring only once. This CDR3 has 12 amino acids. V dropped 2 bases and J dropped 3 bases, with 1 base sitting between them. Looked up from germline, CDR1 is KGHDR and CDR2 is SFDVKD. This clonotype was sampled from an adult who received the AZD1222 COVID-19 vaccine. V gene TRBV24-1 combines with J gene TRBJ1-5; D remains unclear. The starting material was peripheral blood, obtained 28 days after the second AZD1222 dose. The CDR3 loop reads CATSDSNQPQHF. The CDR3, as DNA: TGTGCCACCAGTGATTCCAATCAGCCCCAGCATTTT.